These 30 T cell receptor beta chains were all obtained from the same sample, sequenced in a study of blood T cell repertoires in COVID-19. Assay used: immunoSEQ multiplex PCR; TCRdb lists only in-frame clones, some missing. The table includes about 280,000 clones, 75% to 90% detected once. Sequencing was done on a sample of peripheral blood. The receptors shown here come from a woman between 35 and 50 years old who had recovered from COVID-19.

The V gene is TRBV30, the J gene TRBJ2-3; TRBD1 is a possible D gene (5 bases). CDR1 is GTSNPN, CDR2 SVGIG, per germline (reference sequence). V gave up 4 bases and J gave up 3 bases, with 11 bases separating them. This CDR3 contains 13 residues. For the CDR3, the DNA is TGTGCCTGGATGGCAGGGCGGACAGATACGCAGTATTTT. This encodes CAWMAGRTDTQYF.

The V gene is TRBV30, the J gene TRBJ1-1; tentatively, D is TRBD1 (6 bases). Germline assignment: CDR1 GTSNPN and CDR2 SVGIG (reference sequence). The V and J ends lost 3 bases and 5 bases respectively, with 19 bases between them. This CDR3 is 15 amino acids long. CDR3 DNA: TGTGCCTGGAGCCCCGGGGACATAGTCGGTACTGAAGCTTTCTTT. Encoded protein: CAWSPGDIVGTEAFF.

This chain connects TRBV28 to TRBJ2-3; D is unresolved. Germline V lookup: CDR1 MDHEN, CDR2 SYDVKM. The V end lost 10 bases, the J end lost 6 bases, and 14 bases lay between the germline ends. This CDR3 spans 12 amino acids. CDR3 sequence reads: CATSASGDTQYF. The CDR3, as DNA: TGTGCCACTTCCGCGTCAGGCGATACGCAGTATTTT.

CDR3 nucleotides: TGTGCCAGCAGCCCCCTCCCTAGCGGGGATAGCACAGATACGCAGTATTTT. As protein: CASSPLPSGDSTDTQYF. The V gene is TRBV28, the J gene TRBJ2-3, with 9 bases identical to TRBD2. The CDR3 has 17 amino acids. Trimming at V came to 6 bases and at J to 0 bases, leaving 10 bases not matched to a gene. CDR1 is MDHEN and CDR2 is SYDVKM in the germline V gene.

The chain couples TRBV11-2 to TRBJ2-7, with D unclear. This CDR3 has 13 residues. Germline V gene sequence: CDR1 SGHAT, CDR2 FQNNGV. V lost 1 base and J 5 bases, leaving 9 bases between the germline ends. The CDR3 DNA is TGTGCCAGCAGCTTAGGCAGGAACAACGAGCAGTACTTC. Protein: CASSLGRNNEQYF.

The rearrangement uses TRBV6-2 or TRBV6-3 and TRBJ2-7, with 14 bases fitting TRBD2. CDR3 size: 16 residues. After removal of 3 bases from V and 4 bases from J, the junction contained 5 bases not matched to a gene. Germline V lookup: CDR1 MNHEY, CDR2 SVGEGT. The CDR3 is CASSYGLAGGSYEQYF. CDR3 DNA: TGTGCCAGCAGTTATGGACTAGCGGGAGGATCATACGAGCAGTACTTC.

This clone was detected a few times. This chain connects TRBV6-1 to TRBJ2-3; D possibly corresponds to TRBD1 (6 bases). The CDR3 is made up of 17 amino acids. Trimming pared 1 base from V and 2 bases from J, leaving 16 bases between. Germline lookup yields CDR1 MNHNS and CDR2 SASEGT. CDR3 in amino acids: CASSEGAFGGLTDTQYF. The CDR3 nucleotides read TGTGCCAGCAGTGAAGGAGCCTTTGGGGGCCTCACAGATACGCAGTATTTT.

V and J are TRBV3-1 (or the pseudogene TRBV3-2) and TRBJ2-7, with 8 bases aligning to TRBD1. Trimming at V came to 0 bases and at J to 7 bases, leaving 8 bases not matched to a gene. This CDR3 comprises 15 residues. Germline V gene data show CDR1 as LGHDT and CDR2 as YNNKEL (reference sequence). The CDR3 coding sequence is TGTGCCAGCAGCCAAGAAGGACAGGGCCCCGTGGAGCAGTACTTC. This sequence encodes CASSQEGQGPVEQYF.

The chain couples TRBV9 to TRBJ2-1; 7 bases are a match to TRBD2. Germline CDR1 is SGDLS and CDR2 is YYNGEE. The CDR3 runs to 16 residues. V was clipped by 3 bases and J by 3 bases; unmatched bases: 9. As DNA, the CDR3 is TGTGCCAGCAGCGCCCGGGGGGATAGGAACTACAATGAGCAGTTCTTC. This gives the protein CASSARGDRNYNEQFF.

The chain links TRBV28 to TRBJ1-1, with D tentatively TRBD1 (5 bases). CDR3 length: 16 residues. Germline CDR1 is MDHEN and CDR2 is SYDVKM. The V and J ends lost 1 base and 1 base respectively, with 13 bases between them. Here the CDR3 DNA reads TGTGCCAGCAGTTTATTCGGGGGGACGAGGAACACTGAAGCTTTCTTT. It translates to CASSLFGGTRNTEAFF. Full variable domain (missing parts from reference TRBV28 and TRBJ1-1): DVKVTQSSRYLVKRTGEKVFLECVQDMDHENMFWYRQDPGLGLRLIYFSYDVKMKEKGDIPEGYSVSREKKERFSLILESASTNQTSMYLCASSLFGGTRNTEAFFGQGTRLTVV.

The chain has TRBV19 and TRBJ2-2, with 8 bases aligning to TRBD1. The CDR3 sequence is 15 residues long. Germline CDR1 reads LNHDA; CDR2 reads SQIVND (reference sequence). Germline trimming cut 4 bases from V and 2 bases from J; bases unmatched to any gene: 3. The CDR3 coding sequence is TGTGCCAGTAGTAGGGGACAGGTTAACACCGGGGAGCTGTTTTTT. Protein sequence: CASSRGQVNTGELFF.

In its sample, this clone was seen once. J is TRBJ2-7 and V is TRBV27; 15 bases agree with TRBD2. The junction had 3 bases not matched to a gene; V was cut back by 5 bases and J by 4 bases. CDR1 and CDR2 (germline): MNHEY, SMNVEV (reference sequence). The CDR3 has 15 residues. This chain's CDR3 is CASSLGTSGRYEQYF. As DNA, the CDR3 is TGTGCCAGCAGTCTCGGGACTAGCGGGAGGTACGAGCAGTACTTC.

J is TRBJ2-1 and V is TRBV3-1 (or the pseudogene TRBV3-2), with 11 nucleotides matching TRBD2. From germline, CDR1 is LGHDT and CDR2 YNNKEL (reference sequence). V gave up 4 bases and J gave up 7 bases; unmatched junction bases: 9. The CDR3 totals 16 residues. Here the CDR3 DNA reads TGTGCCAGCAGCCCCGCGACTAGCGGGAAATCGAATGAGCAGTTCTTC. It is translated as CASSPATSGKSNEQFF.

The rearrangement links TRBV2 to TRBJ2-7, with TRBD2 as a possible D gene (5 bases). V was trimmed by 8 bases and J by 5 bases, leaving 19 bases between them. Germline V gene sequence: CDR1 SNHLY, CDR2 FYNNEI. The CDR3 is 14 residues long. The CDR3 spells CASSLAAPGDEQYF. The CDR3 coding sequence is TGTGCCAGCTCGCTAGCCGCCCCCGGGGACGAGCAGTACTTC.

The chain joins TRBV24-1 to TRBJ2-5; 7 bases agree with TRBD2. This CDR3 has 14 amino acids. Germline CDR1 is KGHDR and CDR2 is SFDVKD. J lost 5 bases, V lost 2 bases, and 4 bases had no gene match. CDR3 amino acids: CATSDSVGGETQYF. The CDR3 nucleotides are TGTGCCACCAGTGATTCCGTGGGAGGGGAGACCCAGTACTTC.

The chain couples TRBV2 to TRBJ1-6; 8 bases are shared with TRBD1. J lost 6 bases, V lost 3 bases, and 1 base had no gene match. Germline V gene data show CDR1 as SNHLY and CDR2 as FYNNEI. The CDR3 loop spans 14 amino acids. The CDR3 DNA follows: TGTGCCAGCAGTGAGGACAGGGTTAATTCACCCCTCCACTTT. Protein: CASSEDRVNSPLHF. Combining the CDR3 with reference TRBV2 and TRBJ1-6 gives the whole variable domain EPEVTQTPSHQVTQMGQEVILRCVPISNHLYFYWYRQILGQKVEFLVSFYNNEISEKSEIFDDQFSVERPDGSNFTLKIRSTKLEDSAMYFCASSEDRVNSPLHFGNGTRLTVT.

V and J are TRBV24-1 and TRBJ2-3, with TRBD1 matching 11 bases. This CDR3 contains 16 residues. The V and J ends lost 4 bases and 5 bases, in that order; junction bases with no gene match: 7. CDR1 and CDR2 (germline): KGHDR, SFDVKD. The CDR3 loop is CATSDHGQGAGDTQYF. CDR3 nucleotide sequence: TGTGCCACCAGTGACCACGGACAGGGGGCAGGAGATACGCAGTATTTT.

Written as DNA, the CDR3 is TGTGCCAGCAGCCAAACTTGGAATCAGCCCCAGCATTTT. Its translation: CASSQTWNQPQHF. The chain links TRBV5-8 to TRBJ1-5; D gene uncertain. Trimming stripped 4 bases from V and 4 bases from J, with 9 bases between. Germline V gene data show CDR1 as SGHTS and CDR2 as YDEGEE. This CDR3 region has 13 residues.

The chain's CDR3 is CASSQSPGGVNGYTF. The CDR3 coding sequence is TGTGCCAGCAGCCAATCCCCAGGGGGCGTCAATGGCTACACCTTC. The chain is built from TRBV16 and TRBJ1-2, with 8 bases that match TRBD1. Trimming cost V 0 bases and J 6 bases; bases outside gene matches: 6. Per the germline V gene, CDR1 is KGHSY and CDR2 is FQNENV. The CDR3 is 15 residues long.

The rearrangement links TRBV2 to TRBJ2-7, with D unclear. Germline assignment: CDR1 SNHLY and CDR2 FYNNEI. Trimming took off 6 bases at V and 2 bases at J, with 8 bases between the two ends. CDR3 length equals 12 residues. The CDR3 region is CASREQTYEQYF. CDR3 bases: TGTGCCAGCAGGGAGCAGACCTACGAGCAGTACTTC. Full variable domain (remainder filled in from reference TRBV2 and TRBJ2-7): EPEVTQTPSHQVTQMGQEVILRCVPISNHLYFYWYRQILGQKVEFLVSFYNNEISEKSEIFDDQFSVERPDGSNFTLKIRSTKLEDSAMYFCASREQTYEQYFGPGTRLTVT.

This clone was counted only a few times. The chain employs TRBV18 and TRBJ2-7; 9 bases align to TRBD2. The CDR3 extends over 14 amino acids. With V trimmed by 0 bases and J by 9 bases, 6 bases remained unmatched. Germline-derived CDR1 and CDR2 are KGHSH and LQKENI. The CDR3 sequence: CASSPPGLAGRQYF. The CDR3 region has the DNA TGTGCCAGCTCACCACCGGGTCTAGCGGGACGGCAGTACTTC.

V is TRBV6-1 and J is TRBJ2-5; 7 bases map to TRBD1. From germline, CDR1 is MNHNS and CDR2 SASEGT. Losses at the gene ends were 2 bases for V and 11 bases for J; bases not matched to a gene: 5. The CDR3 consists of 12 residues. This CDR3 reads CASSERDSSQYF. As DNA, the CDR3 is TGTGCCAGCAGTGAACGGGACAGTTCACAGTACTTC.

The J gene is TRBJ2-1, the V gene TRBV27; D not certain. V was cut by 3 bases and J by 8 bases, with 17 bases left in between. The germline V gene encodes CDR1 MNHEY and CDR2 SMNVEV (reference sequence). The CDR3 totals 15 residues. CDR3 in DNA: TGTGCCAGCAGTTTTCAAGGCGGTTGGGTCGATGAGCAGTTCTTC. This sequence encodes CASSFQGGWVDEQFF.

V gene TRBV18 combines with J gene TRBJ2-1; a weak D match, TRBD1 (6 bases). Germline V gene lookup returns CDR1 KGHSH and CDR2 LQKENI. The CDR3 has 13 residues. The V gene lost 3 bases and the J gene lost 10 bases, with 13 bases spanning the gap. The CDR3 loop is CASSPLGGGEQFF. The CDR3 DNA reads TGTGCCAGCTCACCCCTTGGGGGCGGCGAGCAGTTCTTC. Combining the CDR3 with reference TRBV18 and TRBJ2-1 gives the whole variable domain NAGVMQNPRHLVRRRGQEARLRCSPMKGHSHVYWYRQLPEEGLKFMVYLQKENIIDESGMPKERFSAEFPKEGPSILRIQQVVRGDSAAYFCASSPLGGGEQFFGPGTRLTVL.

The genes are TRBV7-2 and TRBJ2-1, with 12 bases fitting TRBD2. Per the germline V gene, CDR1 is SGHTA and CDR2 is FQGNSA. The trim removed 6 bases at V and 8 bases at J, leaving 8 bases unmatched. The CDR3 sequence is 15 residues long. CDR3 protein: CASSPTSGSGDEQFF. The DNA for the CDR3 is TGTGCCAGCAGTCCGACTAGCGGGAGCGGAGATGAGCAGTTCTTC.

The chain recombines TRBV28 with TRBJ2-4; 10 positions match TRBD2. This CDR3 is built from 16 residues. The V segment lost 5 bases and the J segment 0 bases; nucleotides outside the gene matches: 4. Germline values: CDR1 MDHEN, CDR2 SYDVKM. Here the CDR3 DNA reads TGTGCCAGCAGTCTAACTAGCGGGGTAGCCAAAAACATTCAGTACTTC. Its protein product is CASSLTSGVAKNIQYF.

This sequence joins TRBV5-4 and TRBJ2-1; 11 bases fit TRBD2. Germline V gene sequence: CDR1 SGHNT, CDR2 YYREEE (reference sequence). V lost 0 bases to trimming and J lost 0 bases; unmatched junction nucleotides: 5. This CDR3 contains 18 residues. The CDR3 DNA follows: TGTGCCAGCAGCTTGGGACTAGCGGGGAGAAGCTCCTACAATGAGCAGTTCTTC. This translates into CASSLGLAGRSSYNEQFF.

The V and J genes are TRBV6-5 and TRBJ1-4; possible D gene TRBD1, 6 bases. V was cut by 2 bases and J by 4 bases, with 11 bases left in between. This CDR3 spans 15 amino acids. In germline, CDR1 is MNHEY, CDR2 SVGAGI. CDR3 loop: CASSYLRTDNEKLFF. DNA of the CDR3: TGTGCCAGCAGTTACCTTAGGACAGATAATGAAAAACTGTTTTTT.

The chain employs TRBV9 and TRBJ2-7, with 13 nucleotides matching TRBD2. Losses at the gene ends were 4 bases for V and 4 bases for J; bases not matched to a gene: 5. The CDR3 length is 15 residues. Germline values: CDR1 SGDLS, CDR2 YYNGEE. The CDR3 coding sequence is TGTGCCAGCAGCAGGACTAGCGGGAGTGTTTACGAGCAGTACTTC. Protein sequence: CASSRTSGSVYEQYF.

The chain uses TRBV18 and TRBJ2-1, with D maybe TRBD2 (6 bases). Germline V gives CDR1 KGHSH, CDR2 LQKENI. Trimming left V 2 bases short and J 5 bases short, with 13 bases between. The CDR3 is made up of 15 amino acids. The CDR3, as DNA: TGTGCCAGCTCACCAAGACGGGACTCAGACAATGAGCAGTTCTTC. Encoded protein: CASSPRRDSDNEQFF.